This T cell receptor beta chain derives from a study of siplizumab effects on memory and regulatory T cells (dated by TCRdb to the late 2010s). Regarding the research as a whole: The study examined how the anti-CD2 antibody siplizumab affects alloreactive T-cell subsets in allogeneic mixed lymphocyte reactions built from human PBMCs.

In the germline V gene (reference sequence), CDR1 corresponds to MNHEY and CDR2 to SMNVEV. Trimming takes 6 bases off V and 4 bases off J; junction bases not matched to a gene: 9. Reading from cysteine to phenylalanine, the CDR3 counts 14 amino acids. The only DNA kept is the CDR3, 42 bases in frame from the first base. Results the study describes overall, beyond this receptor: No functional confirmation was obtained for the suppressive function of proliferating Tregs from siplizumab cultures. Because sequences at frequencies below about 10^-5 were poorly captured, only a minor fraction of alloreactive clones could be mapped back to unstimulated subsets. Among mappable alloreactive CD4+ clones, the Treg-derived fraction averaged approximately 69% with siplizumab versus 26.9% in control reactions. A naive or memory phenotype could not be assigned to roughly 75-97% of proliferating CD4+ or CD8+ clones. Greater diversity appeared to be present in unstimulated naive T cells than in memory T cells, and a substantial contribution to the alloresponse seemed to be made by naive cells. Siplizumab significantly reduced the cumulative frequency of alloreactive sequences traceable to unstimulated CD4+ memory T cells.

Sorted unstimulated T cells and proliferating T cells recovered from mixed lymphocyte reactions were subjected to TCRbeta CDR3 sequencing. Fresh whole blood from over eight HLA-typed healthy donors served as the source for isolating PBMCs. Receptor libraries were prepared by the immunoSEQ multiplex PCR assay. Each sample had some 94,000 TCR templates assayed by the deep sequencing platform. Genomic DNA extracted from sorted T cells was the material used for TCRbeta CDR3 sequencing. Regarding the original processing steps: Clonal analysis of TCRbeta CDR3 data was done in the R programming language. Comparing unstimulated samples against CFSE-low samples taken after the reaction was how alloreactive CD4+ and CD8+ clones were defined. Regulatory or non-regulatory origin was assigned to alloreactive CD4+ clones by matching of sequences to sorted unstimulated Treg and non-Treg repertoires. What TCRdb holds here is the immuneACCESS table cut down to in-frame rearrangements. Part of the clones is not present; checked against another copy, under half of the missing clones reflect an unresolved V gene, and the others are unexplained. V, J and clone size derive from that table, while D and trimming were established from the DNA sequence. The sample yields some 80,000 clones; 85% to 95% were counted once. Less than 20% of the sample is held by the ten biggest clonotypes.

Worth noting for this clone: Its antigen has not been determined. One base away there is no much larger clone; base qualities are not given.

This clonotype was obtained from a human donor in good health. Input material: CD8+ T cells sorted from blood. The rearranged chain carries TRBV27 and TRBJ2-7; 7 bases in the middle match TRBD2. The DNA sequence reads TGTGCCAGCAGCTTCCGTGGGGGGGAGTACGAGCAGTACTTC. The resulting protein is CASSFRGGEYEQYF.